This TCR beta chain was captured in a study of shared clonotypes between healthy human individuals. The overall study: A donor's plate count was three for CD4 naive and three for CD4 memory; CD8 naive had two and CD8 memory one.

Repertoires were generated with immunoSEQ multiplex PCR, while TCRdb's copy carries only in-frame clones and drops some. The sample holds 2 million or so clones, approximately 95% seen once. CD45RO-negative cells were positively selected for CCR7, leaving out terminally differentiated effector memory CD45RA+ cells. The germline CDR1 and CDR2 sequences are PRHDT and FYEKMQ (reference sequence). V lost 0 bases, J lost 5 bases, and 4 bases stayed unmatched. This CDR3 region has 16 residues. Sequencing input: naive CD8+ T cells sorted from blood. This TCR derives from a man between 18 and 35 years old in good health. The V gene is TRBV13, the J gene TRBJ2-1, with 10 positions matching TRBD2. CDR3 nucleotide sequence: TGTGCCAGCAGCTTAGGAGCGGGGGGGTTCCACAATGAGCAGTTCTTC. This codes for CASSLGAGGFHNEQFF.